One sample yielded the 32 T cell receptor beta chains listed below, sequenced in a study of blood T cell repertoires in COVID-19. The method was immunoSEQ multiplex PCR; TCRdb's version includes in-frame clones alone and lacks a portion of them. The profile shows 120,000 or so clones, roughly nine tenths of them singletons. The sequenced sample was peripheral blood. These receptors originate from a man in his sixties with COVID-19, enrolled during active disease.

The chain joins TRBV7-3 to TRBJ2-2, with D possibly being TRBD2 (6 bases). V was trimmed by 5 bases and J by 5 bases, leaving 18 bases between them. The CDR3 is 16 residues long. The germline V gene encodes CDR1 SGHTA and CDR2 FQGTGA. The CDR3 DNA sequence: TGTGCCAGCAGCCCACGGGTGCGGGGCCAAACCGGGGAGCTGTTTTTT. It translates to CASSPRVRGQTGELFF.

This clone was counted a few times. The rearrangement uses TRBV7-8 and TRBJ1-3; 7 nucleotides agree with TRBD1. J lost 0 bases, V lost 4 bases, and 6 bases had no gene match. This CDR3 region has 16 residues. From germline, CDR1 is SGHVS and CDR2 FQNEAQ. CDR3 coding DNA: TGTGCCAGCAGCTACGAGGACAGGCGCTCTGGAAACACCATATATTTT. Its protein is CASSYEDRRSGNTIYF.

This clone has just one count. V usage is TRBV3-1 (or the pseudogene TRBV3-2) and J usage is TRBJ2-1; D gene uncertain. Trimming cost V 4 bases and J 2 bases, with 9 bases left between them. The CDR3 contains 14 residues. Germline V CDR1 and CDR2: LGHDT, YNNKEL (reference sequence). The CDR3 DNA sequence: TGTGCCAGCAGCCCAGAGCCGGCCTACAATGAGCAGTTCTTC. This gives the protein CASSPEPAYNEQFF.

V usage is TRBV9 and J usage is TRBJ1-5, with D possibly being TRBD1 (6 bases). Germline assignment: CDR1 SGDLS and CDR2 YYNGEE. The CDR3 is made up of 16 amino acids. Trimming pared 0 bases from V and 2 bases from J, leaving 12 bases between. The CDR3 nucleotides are TGTGCCAGCAGCGTAGGTGCAGGGGCGGGCAATCAGCCCCAGCATTTT. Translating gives CASSVGAGAGNQPQHF.

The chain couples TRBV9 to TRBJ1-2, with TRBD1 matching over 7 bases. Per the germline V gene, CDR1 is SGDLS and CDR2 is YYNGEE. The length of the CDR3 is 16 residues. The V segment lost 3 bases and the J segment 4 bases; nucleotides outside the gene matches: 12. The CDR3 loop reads CASSGSERDRSYGYTF. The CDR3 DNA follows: TGTGCCAGCAGCGGAAGTGAAAGGGACAGATCCTATGGCTACACCTTC.

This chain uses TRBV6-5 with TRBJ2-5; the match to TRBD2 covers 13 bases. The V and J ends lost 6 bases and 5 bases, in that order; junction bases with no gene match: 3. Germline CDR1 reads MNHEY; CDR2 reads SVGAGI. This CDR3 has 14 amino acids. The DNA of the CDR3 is TGTGCCAGCAGCGGGACTAGCGGGAAGGAGACCCAGTACTTC. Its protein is CASSGTSGKETQYF.

The DNA of the CDR3 is TGTGCCAGCAGTTTACTAGCGGGCTACGAGCAGTACTTC. Translation: CASSLLAGYEQYF. The chain carries TRBV12-3 or TRBV12-4 and TRBJ2-7; 8 nucleotides match TRBD2. Germline trimming cut 2 bases from V and 3 bases from J; bases unmatched to any gene: 0. The CDR3 is 13 residues long.

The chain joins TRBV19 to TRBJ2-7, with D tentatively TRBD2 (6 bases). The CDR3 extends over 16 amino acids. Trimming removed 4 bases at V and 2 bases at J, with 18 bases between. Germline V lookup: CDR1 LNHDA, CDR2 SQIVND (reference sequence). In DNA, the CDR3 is TGTGCCAGTAGTACCCGGACGGGAGAGGAGGCCTACGAGCAGTACTTC. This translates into CASSTRTGEEAYEQYF.

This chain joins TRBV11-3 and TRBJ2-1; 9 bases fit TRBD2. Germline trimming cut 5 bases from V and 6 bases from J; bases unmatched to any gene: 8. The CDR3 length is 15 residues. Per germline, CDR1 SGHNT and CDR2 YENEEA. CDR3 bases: TGTGCCAGCAGCCTGAGACTAGCGGCCAGCAATGAGCAGTTCTTC. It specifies CASSLRLAASNEQFF.

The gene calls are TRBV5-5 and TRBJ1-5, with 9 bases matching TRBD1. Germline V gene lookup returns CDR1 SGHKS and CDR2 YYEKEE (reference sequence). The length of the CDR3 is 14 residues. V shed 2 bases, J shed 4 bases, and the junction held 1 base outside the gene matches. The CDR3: CASSFGQGNQPQHF. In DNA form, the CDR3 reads TGTGCCAGCAGCTTTGGACAGGGGAATCAGCCCCAGCATTTT.

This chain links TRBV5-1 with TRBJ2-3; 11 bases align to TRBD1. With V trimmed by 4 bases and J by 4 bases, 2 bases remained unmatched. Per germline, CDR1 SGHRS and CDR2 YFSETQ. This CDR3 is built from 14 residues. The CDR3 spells CASSPGQGADTQYF. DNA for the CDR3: TGCGCCAGCAGCCCGGGACAGGGGGCAGATACGCAGTATTTT.

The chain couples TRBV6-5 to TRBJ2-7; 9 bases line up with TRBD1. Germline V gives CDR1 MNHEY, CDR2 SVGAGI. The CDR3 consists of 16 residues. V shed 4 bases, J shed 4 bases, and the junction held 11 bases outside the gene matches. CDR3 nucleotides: TGTGCCAGCAGTTCACTCCCCGGGACAGGGAGGTACGAGCAGTACTTC. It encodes CASSSLPGTGRYEQYF.

The CDR3 protein is CASSPLGRDLNTEAFF. The CDR3 DNA follows: TGTGCCAGCAGTCCCTTAGGCCGGGATTTGAACACTGAAGCTTTCTTT. The rearrangement uses TRBV27 and TRBJ1-1; D is undetermined. CDR1 MNHEY and CDR2 SMNVEV come from the germline V gene (reference sequence). V lost 5 bases, J lost 0 bases, and 16 bases lay in between. The CDR3 consists of 16 residues.

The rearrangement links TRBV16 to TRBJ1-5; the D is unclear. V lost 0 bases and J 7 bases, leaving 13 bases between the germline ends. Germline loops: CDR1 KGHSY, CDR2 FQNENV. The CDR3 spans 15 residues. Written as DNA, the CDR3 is TGTGCCAGCAGCCAATCGTATGCCGGAGGACAGCCCCAGCATTTT. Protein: CASSQSYAGGQPQHF.

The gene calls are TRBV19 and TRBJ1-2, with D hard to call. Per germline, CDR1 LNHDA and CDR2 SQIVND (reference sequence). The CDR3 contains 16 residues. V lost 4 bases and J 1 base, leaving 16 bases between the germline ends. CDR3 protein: CASSTLGGGHNYGYTF. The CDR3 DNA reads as TGTGCCAGTAGTACTCTAGGCGGCGGGCATAACTATGGCTACACCTTC.

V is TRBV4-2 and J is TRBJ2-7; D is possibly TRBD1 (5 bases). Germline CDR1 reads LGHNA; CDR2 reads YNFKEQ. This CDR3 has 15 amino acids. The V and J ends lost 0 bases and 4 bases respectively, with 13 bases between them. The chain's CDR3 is CASSQDDGQTYEQYF. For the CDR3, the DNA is TGTGCCAGCAGCCAAGATGATGGACAAACTTACGAGCAGTACTTC.

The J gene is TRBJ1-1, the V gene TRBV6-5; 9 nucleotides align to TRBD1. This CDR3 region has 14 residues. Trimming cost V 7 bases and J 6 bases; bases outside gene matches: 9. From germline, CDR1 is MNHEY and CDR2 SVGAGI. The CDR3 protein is CASTPTGGRAEAFF. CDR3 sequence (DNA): TGTGCCAGCACCCCGACAGGGGGTCGGGCTGAAGCTTTCTTT.

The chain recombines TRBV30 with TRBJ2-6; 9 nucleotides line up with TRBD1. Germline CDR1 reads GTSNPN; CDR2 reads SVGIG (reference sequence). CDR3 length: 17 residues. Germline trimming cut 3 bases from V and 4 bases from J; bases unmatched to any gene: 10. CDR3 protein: CAWRRGTGSSGANVLTF. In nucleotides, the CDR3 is TGTGCCTGGAGAAGGGGGACAGGGTCCTCAGGGGCCAACGTCCTGACTTTC.

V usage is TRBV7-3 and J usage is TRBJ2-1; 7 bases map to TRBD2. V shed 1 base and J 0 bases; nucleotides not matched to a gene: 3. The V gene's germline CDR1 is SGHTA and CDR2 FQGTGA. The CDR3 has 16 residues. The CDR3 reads CASSLSSGRSYNEQFF. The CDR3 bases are TGTGCCAGCAGCTTAAGTAGCGGGCGCTCCTACAATGAGCAGTTCTTC.

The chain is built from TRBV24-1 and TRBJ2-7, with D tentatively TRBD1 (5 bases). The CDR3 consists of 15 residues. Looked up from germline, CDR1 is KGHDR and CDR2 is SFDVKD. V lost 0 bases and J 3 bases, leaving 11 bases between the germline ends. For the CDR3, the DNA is TGTGCCACCAGTGATTTGCGTCAGGGAATCTACGAGCAGTACTTC. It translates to CATSDLRQGIYEQYF.

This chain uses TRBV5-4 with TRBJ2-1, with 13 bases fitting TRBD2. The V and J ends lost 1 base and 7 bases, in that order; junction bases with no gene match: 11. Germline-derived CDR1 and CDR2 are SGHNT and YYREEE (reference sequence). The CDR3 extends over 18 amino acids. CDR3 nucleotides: TGTGCCAGCAGCTTGATGAGGACTAGCGGGAGAAGCGGGAATGAGCAGTTCTTC. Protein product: CASSLMRTSGRSGNEQFF.

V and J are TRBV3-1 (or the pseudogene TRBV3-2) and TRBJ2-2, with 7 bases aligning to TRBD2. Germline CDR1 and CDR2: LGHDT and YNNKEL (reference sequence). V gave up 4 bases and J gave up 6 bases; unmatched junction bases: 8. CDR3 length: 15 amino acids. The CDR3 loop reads CASSRLSGTAGELFF. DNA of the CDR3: TGTGCCAGCAGCCGTTTAAGCGGGACCGCCGGGGAGCTGTTTTTT.

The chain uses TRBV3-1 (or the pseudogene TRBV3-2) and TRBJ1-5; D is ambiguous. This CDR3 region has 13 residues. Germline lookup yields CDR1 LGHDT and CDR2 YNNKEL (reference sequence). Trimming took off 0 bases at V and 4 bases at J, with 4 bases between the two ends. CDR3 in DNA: TGTGCCAGCAGCCAAGATCGGAATCAGCCCCAGCATTTT. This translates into CASSQDRNQPQHF.

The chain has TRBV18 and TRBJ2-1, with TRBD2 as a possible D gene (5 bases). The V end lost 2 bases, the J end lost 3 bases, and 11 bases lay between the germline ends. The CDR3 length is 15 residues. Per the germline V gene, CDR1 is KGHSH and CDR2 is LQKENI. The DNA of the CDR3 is TGTGCCAGCTCACCAGGTCGGGGTTTCTACAATGAGCAGTTCTTC. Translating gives CASSPGRGFYNEQFF.

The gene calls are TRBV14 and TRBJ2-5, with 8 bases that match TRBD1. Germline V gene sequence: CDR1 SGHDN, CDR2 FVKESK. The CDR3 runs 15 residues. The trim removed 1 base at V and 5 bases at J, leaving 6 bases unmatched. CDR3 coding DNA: TGTGCCAGCAGCCAAGGAGCAGGGGGCGCGGAGACCCAGTACTTC. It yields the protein CASSQGAGGAETQYF. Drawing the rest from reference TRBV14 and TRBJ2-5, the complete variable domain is EAGVTQFPSHSVIEKGQTVTLRCDPISGHDNLYWYRRVMGKEIKFLLHFVKESKQDESGMPNNRFLAERTGGTYSTLKVQPAELEDSGVYFCASSQGAGGAETQYFGPGTRLLVL.

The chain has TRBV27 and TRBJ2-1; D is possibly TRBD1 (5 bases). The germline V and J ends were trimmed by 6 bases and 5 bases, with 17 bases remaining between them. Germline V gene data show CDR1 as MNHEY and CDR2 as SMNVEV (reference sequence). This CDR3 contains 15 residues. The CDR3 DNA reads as TGTGCCAGCAGCTCCCGAGGTCCACAGGACAATGAGCAGTTCTTC. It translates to CASSSRGPQDNEQFF.

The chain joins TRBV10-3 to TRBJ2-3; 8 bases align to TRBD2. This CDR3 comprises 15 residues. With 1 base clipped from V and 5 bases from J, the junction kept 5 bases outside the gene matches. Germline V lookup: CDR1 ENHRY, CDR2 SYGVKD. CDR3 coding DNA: TGTGCCATCAGTGAGTTTAGCGGGAAGATAGATACGCAGTATTTT. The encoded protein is CAISEFSGKIDTQYF.

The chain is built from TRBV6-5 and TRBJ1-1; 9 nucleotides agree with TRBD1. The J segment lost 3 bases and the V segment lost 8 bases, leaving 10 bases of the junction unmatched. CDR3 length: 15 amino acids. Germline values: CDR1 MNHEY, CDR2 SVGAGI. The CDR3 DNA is TGTGCCAGCGTCCGGGACAGGGTGGGAGACACTGAAGCTTTCTTT. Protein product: CASVRDRVGDTEAFF.

The CDR3 coding sequence is TGTGCCAGCCGGGACAACACAGATACGCAGTATTTT. Its protein is CASRDNTDTQYF. The rearrangement links TRBV11-3 to TRBJ2-3; TRBD1 is a possible D gene (6 bases). The CDR3 consists of 12 residues. Trimming took 8 bases from V and 2 from J, leaving 8 bases between them. CDR1 is SGHNT, CDR2 YENEEA, per germline.

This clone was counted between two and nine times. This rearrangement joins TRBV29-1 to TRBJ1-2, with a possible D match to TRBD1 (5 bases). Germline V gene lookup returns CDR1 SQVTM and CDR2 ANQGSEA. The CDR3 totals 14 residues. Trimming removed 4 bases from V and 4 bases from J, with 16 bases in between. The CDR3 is CSVAAPPGLYGYTF. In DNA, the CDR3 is TGCAGCGTTGCCGCCCCCCCGGGACTCTATGGCTACACCTTC.

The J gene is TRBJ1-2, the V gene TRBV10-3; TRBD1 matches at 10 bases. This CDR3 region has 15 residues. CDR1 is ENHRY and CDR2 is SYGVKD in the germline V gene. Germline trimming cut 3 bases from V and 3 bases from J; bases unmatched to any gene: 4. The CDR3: CAISDKGQGDYGYTF. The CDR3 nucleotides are TGTGCCATCAGTGACAAAGGACAGGGGGACTATGGCTACACCTTC.

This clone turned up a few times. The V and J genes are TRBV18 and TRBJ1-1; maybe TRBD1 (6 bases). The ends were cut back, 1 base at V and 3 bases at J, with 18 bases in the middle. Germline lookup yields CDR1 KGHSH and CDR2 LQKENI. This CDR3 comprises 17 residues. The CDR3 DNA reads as TGTGCCAGCTCACCACGCTCACTACAGGGCGCCCACACTGAAGCTTTCTTT. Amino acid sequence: CASSPRSLQGAHTEAFF.